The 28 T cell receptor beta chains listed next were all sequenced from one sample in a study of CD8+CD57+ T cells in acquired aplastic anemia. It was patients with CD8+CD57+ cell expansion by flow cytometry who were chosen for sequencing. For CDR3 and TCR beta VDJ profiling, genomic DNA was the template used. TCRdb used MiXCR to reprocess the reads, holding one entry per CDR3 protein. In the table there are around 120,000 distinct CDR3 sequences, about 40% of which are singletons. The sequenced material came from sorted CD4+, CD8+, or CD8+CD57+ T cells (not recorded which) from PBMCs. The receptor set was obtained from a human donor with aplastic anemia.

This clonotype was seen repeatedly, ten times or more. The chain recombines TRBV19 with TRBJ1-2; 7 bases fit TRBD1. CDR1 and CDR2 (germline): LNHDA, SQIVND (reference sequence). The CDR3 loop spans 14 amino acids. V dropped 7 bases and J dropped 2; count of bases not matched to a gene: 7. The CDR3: CASNPGQTNYGYTF. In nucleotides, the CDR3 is TGTGCCAGTAACCCGGGACAGACAAACTATGGCTACACCTTC.

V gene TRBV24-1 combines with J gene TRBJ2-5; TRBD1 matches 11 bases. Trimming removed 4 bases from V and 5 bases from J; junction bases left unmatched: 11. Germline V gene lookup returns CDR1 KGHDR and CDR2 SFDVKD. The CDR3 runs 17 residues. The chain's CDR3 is CATSDLRGTGGWETQYF. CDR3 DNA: TGTGCCACCAGTGACCTACGGGGGACAGGGGGTTGGGAGACCCAGTACTTC.

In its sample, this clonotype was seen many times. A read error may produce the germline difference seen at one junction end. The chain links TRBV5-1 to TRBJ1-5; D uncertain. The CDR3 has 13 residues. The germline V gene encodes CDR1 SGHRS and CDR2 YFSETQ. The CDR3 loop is CASSLAVNQPQHF. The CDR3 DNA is TGTGCCAGCAGCTTAGCAGTCAATCAGCCCCAGCATTTT.

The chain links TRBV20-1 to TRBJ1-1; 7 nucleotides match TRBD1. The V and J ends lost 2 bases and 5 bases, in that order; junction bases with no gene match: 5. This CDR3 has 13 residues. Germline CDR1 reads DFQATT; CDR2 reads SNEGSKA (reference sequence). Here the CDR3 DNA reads TGCAGTGCTAGATACCCAGGGGGGACTGAAGCTTTCTTT. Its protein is CSARYPGGTEAFF.

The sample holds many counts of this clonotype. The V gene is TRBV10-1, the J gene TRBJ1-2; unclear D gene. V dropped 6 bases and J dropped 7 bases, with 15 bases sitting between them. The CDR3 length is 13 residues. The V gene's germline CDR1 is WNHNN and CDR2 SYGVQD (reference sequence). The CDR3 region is CASSPGRTGGYTF. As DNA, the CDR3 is TGCGCCAGCAGCCCCGGACGGACGGGTGGCTACACCTTC.

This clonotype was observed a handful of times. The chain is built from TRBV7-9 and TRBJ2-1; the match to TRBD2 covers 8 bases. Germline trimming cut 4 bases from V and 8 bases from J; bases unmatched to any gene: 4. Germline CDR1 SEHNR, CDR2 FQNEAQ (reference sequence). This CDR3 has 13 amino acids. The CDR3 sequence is CASSSTGGDEQFF. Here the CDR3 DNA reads TGTGCCAGCAGCTCAACGGGGGGGGATGAGCAGTTCTTC.

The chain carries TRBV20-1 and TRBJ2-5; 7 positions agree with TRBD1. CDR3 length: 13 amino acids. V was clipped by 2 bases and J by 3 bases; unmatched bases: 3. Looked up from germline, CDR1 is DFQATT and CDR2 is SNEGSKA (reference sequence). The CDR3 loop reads CSARRTGEETQYF. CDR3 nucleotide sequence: TGCAGTGCTAGACGGACAGGAGAAGAGACCCAGTACTTC.

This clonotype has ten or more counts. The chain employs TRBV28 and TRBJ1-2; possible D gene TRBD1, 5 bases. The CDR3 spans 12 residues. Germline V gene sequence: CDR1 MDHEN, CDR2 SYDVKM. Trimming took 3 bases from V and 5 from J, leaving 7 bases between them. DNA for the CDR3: TGTGCCAGCAGTTTTAAGGGGTATGGCTACACCTTC. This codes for CASSFKGYGYTF.

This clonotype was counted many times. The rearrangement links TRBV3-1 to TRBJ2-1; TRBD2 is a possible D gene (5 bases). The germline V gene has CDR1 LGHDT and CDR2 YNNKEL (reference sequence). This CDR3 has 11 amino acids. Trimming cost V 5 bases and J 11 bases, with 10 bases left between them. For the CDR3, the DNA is TGTGCCAGCAGCTACCGAGGGCAGCAGTTCTTC. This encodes CASSYRGQQFF.

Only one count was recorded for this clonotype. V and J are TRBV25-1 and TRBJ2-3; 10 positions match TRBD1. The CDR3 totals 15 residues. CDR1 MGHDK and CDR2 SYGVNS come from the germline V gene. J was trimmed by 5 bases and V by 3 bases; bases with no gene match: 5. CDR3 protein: CASSDGDRGLDTQYF. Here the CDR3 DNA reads TGTGCCAGCAGTGATGGGGACAGGGGATTAGATACGCAGTATTTT. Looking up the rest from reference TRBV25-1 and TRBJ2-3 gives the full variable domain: EADIYQTPRYLVIGTGKKITLECSQTMGHDKMYWYQQDPGMELHLIHYSYGVNSTEKGDLSSESTVSRIRTEHFPLTLESARPSHTSQYLCASSDGDRGLDTQYFGPGTRLTVL.

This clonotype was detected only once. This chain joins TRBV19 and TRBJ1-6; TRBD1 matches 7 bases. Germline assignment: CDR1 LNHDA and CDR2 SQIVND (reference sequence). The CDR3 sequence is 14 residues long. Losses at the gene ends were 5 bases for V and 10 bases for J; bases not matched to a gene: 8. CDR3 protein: CASSRTGEGSPLHF. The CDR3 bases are TGTGCCAGTAGTCGGACAGGCGAAGGGTCACCCCTCCACTTT.

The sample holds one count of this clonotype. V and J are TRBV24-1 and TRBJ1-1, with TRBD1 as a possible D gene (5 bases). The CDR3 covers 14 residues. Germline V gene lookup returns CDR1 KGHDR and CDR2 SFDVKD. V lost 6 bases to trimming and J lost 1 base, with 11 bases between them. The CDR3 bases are TGTGCCACCAGTCTGGGGGGTAGGAACACTGAAGCTTTCTTT. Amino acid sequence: CATSLGGRNTEAFF.

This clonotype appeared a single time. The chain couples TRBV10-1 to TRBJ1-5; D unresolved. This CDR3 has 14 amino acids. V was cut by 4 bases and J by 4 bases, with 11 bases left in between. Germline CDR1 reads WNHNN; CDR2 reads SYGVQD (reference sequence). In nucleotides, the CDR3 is TGCGCCAGCAGTGGGAAATTCCTTAATCAGCCCCAGCATTTT. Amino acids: CASSGKFLNQPQHF.

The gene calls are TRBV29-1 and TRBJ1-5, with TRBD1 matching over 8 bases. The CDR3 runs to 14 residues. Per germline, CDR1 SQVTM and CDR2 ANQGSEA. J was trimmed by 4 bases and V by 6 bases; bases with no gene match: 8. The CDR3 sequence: CSVRTGRDNQPQHF. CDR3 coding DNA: TGCAGCGTCAGGACAGGGAGGGATAATCAGCCCCAGCATTTT.

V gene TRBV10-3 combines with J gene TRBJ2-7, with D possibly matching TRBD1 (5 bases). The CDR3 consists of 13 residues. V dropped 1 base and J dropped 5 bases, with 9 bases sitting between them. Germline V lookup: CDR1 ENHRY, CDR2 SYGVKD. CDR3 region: CAISEWGEDEQYF. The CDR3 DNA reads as TGTGCCATCAGTGAGTGGGGCGAGGACGAGCAGTACTTC.

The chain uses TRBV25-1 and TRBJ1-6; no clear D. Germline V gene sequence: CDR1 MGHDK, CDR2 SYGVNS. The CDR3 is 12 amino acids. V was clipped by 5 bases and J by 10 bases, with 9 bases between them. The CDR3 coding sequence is TGTGCCAGCAGTAGGACTTCCTCACCCCTCCACTTT. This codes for CASSRTSSPLHF.

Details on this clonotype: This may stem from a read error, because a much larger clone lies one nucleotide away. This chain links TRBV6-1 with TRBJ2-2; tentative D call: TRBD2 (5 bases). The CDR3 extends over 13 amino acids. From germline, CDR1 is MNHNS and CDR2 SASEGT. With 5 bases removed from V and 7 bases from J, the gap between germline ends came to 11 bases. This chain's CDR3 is CASSLFSGGELFF. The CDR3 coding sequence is TGTGCCAGCAGTCTCTTCAGCGGCGGGGAGCTGTTTTTT.

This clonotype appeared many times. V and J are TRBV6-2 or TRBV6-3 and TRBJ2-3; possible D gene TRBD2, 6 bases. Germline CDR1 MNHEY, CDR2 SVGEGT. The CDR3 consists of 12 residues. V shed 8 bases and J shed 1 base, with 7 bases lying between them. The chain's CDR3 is CASGGGTDTQYF. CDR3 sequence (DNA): TGTGCCAGCGGAGGGGGCACAGATACGCAGTATTTT.

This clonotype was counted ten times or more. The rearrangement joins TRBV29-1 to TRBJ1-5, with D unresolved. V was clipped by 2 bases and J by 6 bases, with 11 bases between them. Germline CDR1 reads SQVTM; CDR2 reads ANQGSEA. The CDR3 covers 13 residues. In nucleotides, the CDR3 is TGCAGCGTTGAAAGGGCAGGTATTCAGCCCCAGCATTTT. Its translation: CSVERAGIQPQHF. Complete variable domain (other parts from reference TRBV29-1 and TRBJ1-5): SAVISQKPSRDICQRGTSLTIQCQVDSQVTMMFWYRQQPGQSLTLIATANQGSEATYESGFVIDKFPISRPNLTFSTLTVSNMSPEDSSIYLCSVERAGIQPQHFGDGTRLSIL.

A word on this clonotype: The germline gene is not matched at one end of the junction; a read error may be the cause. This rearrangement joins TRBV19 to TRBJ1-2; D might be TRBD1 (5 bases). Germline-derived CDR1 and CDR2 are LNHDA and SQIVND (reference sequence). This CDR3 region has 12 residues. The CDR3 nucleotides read TGTGCCAGTAGTATACAGGGCTATGGCTGCACCTTC. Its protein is CASSIQGYGCTF.

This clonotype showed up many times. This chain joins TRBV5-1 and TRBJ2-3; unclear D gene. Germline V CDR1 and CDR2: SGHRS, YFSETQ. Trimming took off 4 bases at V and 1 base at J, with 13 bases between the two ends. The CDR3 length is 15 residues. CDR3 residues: CASSASRVGTDTQYF. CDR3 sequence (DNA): TGCGCCAGCAGCGCAAGCCGTGTCGGCACAGATACGCAGTATTTT.

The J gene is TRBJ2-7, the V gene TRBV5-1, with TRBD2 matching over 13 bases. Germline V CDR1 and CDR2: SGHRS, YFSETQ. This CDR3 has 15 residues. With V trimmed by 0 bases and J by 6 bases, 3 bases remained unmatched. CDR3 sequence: CASSLGTSGSGEQYF. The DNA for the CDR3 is TGCGCCAGCAGCTTGGGGACTAGCGGGAGTGGCGAGCAGTACTTC.

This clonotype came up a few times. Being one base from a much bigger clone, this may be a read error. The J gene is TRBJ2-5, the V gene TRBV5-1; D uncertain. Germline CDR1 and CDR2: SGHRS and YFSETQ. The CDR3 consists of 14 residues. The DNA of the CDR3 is TGCGCCAGCAGCTTGGCGGATTACCAAGAGGCCCAGTACTTC. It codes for CASSLADYQEAQYF.

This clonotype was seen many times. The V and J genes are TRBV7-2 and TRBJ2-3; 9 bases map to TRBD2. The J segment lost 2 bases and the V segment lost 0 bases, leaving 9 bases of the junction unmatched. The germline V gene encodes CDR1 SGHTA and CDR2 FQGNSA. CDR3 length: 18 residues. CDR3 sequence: CASSLAGSGGTITDTQYF. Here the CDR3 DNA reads TGTGCCAGCAGCTTAGCGGGGAGCGGGGGGACTATCACAGATACGCAGTATTTT.

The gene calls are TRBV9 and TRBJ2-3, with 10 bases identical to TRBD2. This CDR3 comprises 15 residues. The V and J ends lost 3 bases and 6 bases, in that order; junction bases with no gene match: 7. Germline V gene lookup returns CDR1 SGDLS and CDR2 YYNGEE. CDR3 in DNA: TGTGCCAGCAGCGATCCTAGCGGGAGTTGGGATACGCAGTATTTT. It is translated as CASSDPSGSWDTQYF.

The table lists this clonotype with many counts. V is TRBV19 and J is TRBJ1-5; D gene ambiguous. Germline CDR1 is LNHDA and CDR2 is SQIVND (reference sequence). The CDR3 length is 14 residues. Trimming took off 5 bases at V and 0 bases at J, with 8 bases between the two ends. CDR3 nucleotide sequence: TGTGCCAGTAGTCTTGGTGATAGCAATCAGCCCCAGCATTTT. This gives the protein CASSLGDSNQPQHF. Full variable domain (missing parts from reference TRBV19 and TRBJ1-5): DGGITQSPKYLFRKEGQNVTLSCEQNLNHDAMYWYRQDPGQGLRLIYYSQIVNDFQKGDIAEGYSVSREKKESFPLTVTSAQKNPTAFYLCASSLGDSNQPQHFGDGTRLSIL.

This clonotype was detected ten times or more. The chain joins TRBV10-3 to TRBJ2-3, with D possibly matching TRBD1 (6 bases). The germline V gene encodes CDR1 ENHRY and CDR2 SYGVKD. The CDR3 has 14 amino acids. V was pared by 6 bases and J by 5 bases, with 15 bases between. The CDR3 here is CAISRQVDEDTQYF. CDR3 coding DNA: TGTGCCATCAGCCGACAGGTTGACGAAGATACGCAGTATTTT.

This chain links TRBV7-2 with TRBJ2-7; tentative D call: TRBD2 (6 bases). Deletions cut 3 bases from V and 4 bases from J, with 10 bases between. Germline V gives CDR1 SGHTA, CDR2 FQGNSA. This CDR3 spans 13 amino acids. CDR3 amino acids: CASSLGGRYEQYF. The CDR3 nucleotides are TGTGCCAGCAGCTTGGGGGGTAGGTACGAGCAGTACTTC.